Listed here are 19 T cell receptor beta chains from one sample, sequenced in a study of blood T cell repertoires in COVID-19. The assay was immunoSEQ multiplex PCR, and TCRdb's table has in-frame clones only and misses some. The sample records about 220,000 clones, approximately 82% being singletons. The sample comprised peripheral blood. Receptors were obtained from a woman in her forties or fifties with acute or convalescent COVID-19.

The V and J genes are TRBV5-1 and TRBJ2-3; a weak D match, TRBD1 (6 bases). With 1 base removed from V and 1 base from J, the gap between germline ends came to 13 bases. This CDR3 is 16 amino acids long. Germline assignment: CDR1 SGHRS and CDR2 YFSETQ. In nucleotides, the CDR3 is TGCGCCAGCAGCTTGTTACAGGGTGGGGGCACAGATACGCAGTATTTT. It translates to CASSLLQGGGTDTQYF.

This clone was observed a handful of times. This sequence joins TRBV2 and TRBJ2-2; D is perhaps TRBD1 (6 bases). Germline V gene sequence: CDR1 SNHLY, CDR2 FYNNEI. This CDR3 is 12 amino acids long. Trimming took off 2 bases at V and 10 bases at J, with 8 bases between the two ends. The CDR3 region has the DNA TGTGCCAGCAGTGAAACAGGGCCGGAGCTGTTTTTT. Amino acid sequence: CASSETGPELFF.

The V and J genes are TRBV12-5 and TRBJ1-2; weak D call: TRBD1 (6 bases). This CDR3 comprises 18 residues. With 2 bases removed from V and 0 bases from J, the gap between germline ends came to 19 bases. Germline V gene lookup returns CDR1 LGHNT and CDR2 FRNRAP. CDR3 loop: CASGLFRQDNTANYGYTF. In DNA form, the CDR3 reads TGTGCTAGTGGTTTGTTCCGACAGGATAATACTGCTAACTATGGCTACACCTTC.

This clone appeared a few times. This chain links TRBV7-6 with TRBJ1-1, with 8 bases lining up with TRBD1. There are 13 residues in the CDR3. CDR1 SGHVS and CDR2 FNYEAQ come from the germline V gene. Trimming at V came to 5 bases and at J to 4 bases, leaving 3 bases not matched to a gene. CDR3 residues: CASSRTGGTEAFF. In DNA, the CDR3 is TGTGCCAGCAGCCGAACAGGGGGCACTGAAGCTTTCTTT.

The rearrangement uses TRBV7-9 and TRBJ1-1; possibly TRBD1 for D (6 bases). Germline V lookup: CDR1 SEHNR, CDR2 FQNEAQ (reference sequence). CDR3 length: 15 residues. V lost 4 bases to trimming and J lost 5 bases, with 17 bases between them. CDR3 nucleotide sequence: TGTGCCAGCAGCTCCGCCCAGGGGCGGCGGACTGAAGCTTTCTTT. Its protein is CASSSAQGRRTEAFF.

The J gene is TRBJ1-2, the V gene TRBV19; D possibly corresponds to TRBD1 (6 bases). This CDR3 spans 14 amino acids. Looked up from germline, CDR1 is LNHDA and CDR2 is SQIVND (reference sequence). The ends were cut back, 6 bases at V and 4 bases at J, with 15 bases in the middle. The CDR3 spells CASSTPGVSYGYTF. The CDR3 coding sequence is TGTGCCAGTAGCACCCCAGGGGTGAGCTATGGCTACACCTTC.

The CDR3 loop reads CASMRTLNYMNYGYTF. The CDR3 bases are TGCGCCAGCATGAGGACACTCAACTATATGAACTATGGCTACACCTTC. The chain joins TRBV5-1 to TRBJ1-2; weak D call: TRBD1 (5 bases). Germline loops: CDR1 SGHRS, CDR2 YFSETQ. Trimming removed 6 bases at V and 2 bases at J, with 20 bases between. This CDR3 region has 16 residues.

This chain uses TRBV11-2 with TRBJ1-6; 7 bases match TRBD1. The CDR3 loop spans 17 amino acids. V shed 1 base and J 5 bases; nucleotides not matched to a gene: 8. CDR1 and CDR2 from the germline V gene are SGHAT and FQNNGV. The CDR3, as DNA: TGTGCCAGCAGCTTAGCGGGACAGCATTTAGATAATTCACCCCTCCACTTT. It specifies CASSLAGQHLDNSPLHF.

The chain links TRBV2 to TRBJ2-2; a weak D match, TRBD2 (5 bases). Trimming stripped 1 base from V and 5 bases from J, with 11 bases between. Germline V gene lookup returns CDR1 SNHLY and CDR2 FYNNEI. The CDR3 is 15 amino acids. The CDR3 loop is CASSEEASRTGELFF. The CDR3 nucleotides read TGTGCCAGCAGTGAAGAAGCTAGCCGAACCGGGGAGCTGTTTTTT.

The chain has TRBV4-2 and TRBJ2-1; no clear D gene. V lost 2 bases and J 5 bases, leaving 13 bases between the germline ends. The CDR3 sequence is 15 residues long. The germline CDR1 and CDR2 sequences are LGHNA and YNFKEQ. The CDR3 protein is CASSQTGAVDNEQFF. DNA for the CDR3: TGTGCCAGCAGCCAAACTGGAGCTGTCGACAATGAGCAGTTCTTC.

The CDR3 region is CASTPPGGNSEQYF. As DNA, the CDR3 is TGTGCCAGTACCCCCCCGGGGGGGAATAGCGAGCAGTACTTC. J is TRBJ2-7 and V is TRBV19; 8 positions match TRBD2. V was clipped by 7 bases and J by 6 bases; unmatched bases: 11. The CDR3 length is 14 residues. Germline V gives CDR1 LNHDA, CDR2 SQIVND (reference sequence).

J is TRBJ2-1 and V is TRBV5-8; a weak D match, TRBD2 (5 bases). CDR1 is SGHTS, CDR2 YDEGEE, per germline. The CDR3 runs to 12 residues. Trimming shortened V by 4 bases and J by 9 bases, and 11 bases separated the two germline ends. This CDR3 is CASSPASSEQFF. CDR3 bases: TGTGCCAGCAGCCCCGCTAGCAGTGAGCAGTTCTTC. Full variable domain (remainder filled in from reference TRBV5-8 and TRBJ2-1): EAGVTQSPTHLIKTRGQQATLRCSPISGHTSVYWYQQALGLGLQFLLWYDEGEERNRGNFPPRFSGRQFPNYSSELNVNALELEDSALYLCASSPASSEQFFGPGTRLTVL.

Here the CDR3 DNA reads TGTGCCAGCAGTCCCCTCGCCCCCGGGGAGACCCAGTACTTC. Its translation is CASSPLAPGETQYF. The V gene is TRBV28, the J gene TRBJ2-5; D not resolved. The V gene lost 5 bases and the J gene lost 5 bases, with 15 bases spanning the gap. Germline lookup yields CDR1 MDHEN and CDR2 SYDVKM. The length of the CDR3 is 14 residues.

This chain links TRBV13 with TRBJ2-1; 11 nucleotides agree with TRBD1. Germline lookup yields CDR1 PRHDT and CDR2 FYEKMQ (reference sequence). With 3 bases clipped from V and 9 bases from J, the junction kept 7 bases outside the gene matches. The CDR3 spans 15 residues. The DNA for the CDR3 is TGTGCCAGCAGCTTGCAAGGACAGGGGGCGTTTGAGCAGTTCTTC. Protein: CASSLQGQGAFEQFF.

The chain recombines TRBV14 with TRBJ2-7, with TRBD2 identical over 9 bases. Losses at the gene ends were 4 bases for V and 3 bases for J; bases not matched to a gene: 7. The CDR3 contains 15 residues. Germline lookup yields CDR1 SGHDN and CDR2 FVKESK. CDR3 nucleotide sequence: TGTGCCAGCAGCCGAGCGGGAGGTTTGTTCTACGAGCAGTACTTC. Protein product: CASSRAGGLFYEQYF.

This clone is a singleton in its sample. The genes are TRBV5-1 and TRBJ2-5, with TRBD2 identical over 7 bases. V trimming: 1 base; J trimming: 9 bases; junction bases outside the gene matches: 9. Germline V lookup: CDR1 SGHRS, CDR2 YFSETQ. This CDR3 spans 14 amino acids. The CDR3 coding sequence is TGCGCCAGCAGCTTGCTAGCGGCACAACAAGCCCAGTACTTC. This codes for CASSLLAAQQAQYF.

The chain joins TRBV24-1 to TRBJ2-7; D possibly corresponds to TRBD1 (6 bases). Germline loops: CDR1 KGHDR, CDR2 SFDVKD. The CDR3 runs 13 residues. Trimming stripped 4 bases from V and 6 bases from J, with 12 bases between. The DNA of the CDR3 is TGTGCCACCAGTGACGCCAGGGGTCGCGAGCAGTACTTC. It specifies CATSDARGREQYF.

J is TRBJ1-5 and V is TRBV2, with D unclear. The germline V gene encodes CDR1 SNHLY and CDR2 FYNNEI. There are 13 residues in the CDR3. V was pared by 7 bases and J by 1 base, with 8 bases between. CDR3 sequence (DNA): TGTGCCAGCACGGGTGGGAGCAATCAGCCCCAGCATTTT. It specifies CASTGGSNQPQHF.

This clone came up once. The chain couples TRBV6-5 to TRBJ2-7; D uncertain. The CDR3 totals 15 residues. Germline values: CDR1 MNHEY, CDR2 SVGAGI. Trimming left V 6 bases short and J 0 bases short, with 15 bases between. The CDR3 sequence: CASRGEPTLSYEQYF. CDR3 DNA sequence: TGTGCCAGCAGAGGAGAGCCGACCCTCTCCTACGAGCAGTACTTC.